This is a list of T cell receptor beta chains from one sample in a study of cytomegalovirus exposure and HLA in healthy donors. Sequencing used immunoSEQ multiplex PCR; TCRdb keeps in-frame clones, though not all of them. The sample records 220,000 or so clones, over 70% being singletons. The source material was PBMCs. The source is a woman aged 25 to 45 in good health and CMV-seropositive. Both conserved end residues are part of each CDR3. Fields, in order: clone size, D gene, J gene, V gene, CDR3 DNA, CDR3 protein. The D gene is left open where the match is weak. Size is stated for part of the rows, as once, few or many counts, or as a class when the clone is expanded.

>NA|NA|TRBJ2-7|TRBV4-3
TGCGCCAGCAGCCAAAATCCCTATTACGAGCAGTACTTC
CASSQNPYYEQYF
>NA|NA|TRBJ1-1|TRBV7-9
TGTGCCAGCAGCGTCACCTCCGAGACTGAAGCTTTCTTT
CASSVTSETEAFF
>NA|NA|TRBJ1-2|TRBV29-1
TGCAGCGTTATGGCTAACTATGGCTACACCTTC
CSVMANYGYTF
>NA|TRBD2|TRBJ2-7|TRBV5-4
TGTGCCAGCAGCTTGGGGGGACTATTCTACGAGCAGTACTTC
CASSLGGLFYEQYF
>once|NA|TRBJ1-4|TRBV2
TGTGCCAGCAAGGCAGAGAGTGCAACTAATGAAAAACTGTTTTTT
CASKAESATNEKLFF
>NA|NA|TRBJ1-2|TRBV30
TGTGCCTGGAGTGTACAGAACTATGGCTACACCTTC
CAWSVQNYGYTF
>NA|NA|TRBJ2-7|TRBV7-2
TGTGCCAGCAGCCCTCAGGATGGGAACTACGAGCAGTACTTC
CASSPQDGNYEQYF
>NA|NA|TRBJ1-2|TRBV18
TGTGCCAGCTCACTCCGGGACACTAGGGGCTACACCTTC
CASSLRDTRGYTF
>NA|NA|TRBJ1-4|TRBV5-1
TGCGCCAGCAGCCCGTTGACAGCAGCTAATGAAAAACTGTTTTTT
CASSPLTAANEKLFF
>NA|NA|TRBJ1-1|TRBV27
TGTGCCAGCAGTTTACGGTCGGACTATCGGGACACTGAAGCTTTCTTT
CASSLRSDYRDTEAFF
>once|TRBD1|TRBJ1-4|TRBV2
TGTGCCAGCAAGATGAGAGGGACAGGACTAAGGAATGAAAAACTGTTTTTT
CASKMRGTGLRNEKLFF
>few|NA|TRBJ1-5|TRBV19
TGTGCCAGTAGTATAGAGCCCCGGCAGGTAGGATACAATCAGCCCCAGCATTTT
CASSIEPRQVGYNQPQHF
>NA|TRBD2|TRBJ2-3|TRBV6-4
TGTGCCAGCAGTGAGGGACTAGCGGGAGCAGATACGCAGTATTTT
CASSEGLAGADTQYF
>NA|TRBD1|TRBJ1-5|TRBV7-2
TGTGCCAGCAGGCCACAGGGGGCGCAACAGCCCCAGCATTTT
CASRPQGAQQPQHF
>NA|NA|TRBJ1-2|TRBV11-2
TGTGCCAGCAGCTTAGCTGGGCATAACTATGGCTACACCTTC
CASSLAGHNYGYTF
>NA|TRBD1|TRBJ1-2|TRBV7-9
TGTGCCAGCGGGGAACAGGGGGCACTCTATGGCTACACCTTC
CASGEQGALYGYTF
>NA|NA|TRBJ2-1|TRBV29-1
TGCAGCTCTTGTGGGAGCACCCTCTCGAGCAATGAGCAGTTCTTC
CSSCGSTLSSNEQFF
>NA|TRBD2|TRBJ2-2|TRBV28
TGTGCCAGCAGTTTGGAACTAGCGGGAGTAGCGAACACCGGGGAGCTGTTTTTT
CASSLELAGVANTGELFF
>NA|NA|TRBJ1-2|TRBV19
TGTGCCAGTAGTACGGGGGGCGCATTCTATGGCTACACCTTC
CASSTGGAFYGYTF
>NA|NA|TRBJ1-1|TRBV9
TGTGCCAGCAGCGCTTCCGGGACACGGGACACTGAAGCTTTCTTT
CASSASGTRDTEAFF
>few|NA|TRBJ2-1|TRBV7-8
TGTGCCAGCACCACAGGGACCTCTGACAATGAGCAGTTCTTC
CASTTGTSDNEQFF
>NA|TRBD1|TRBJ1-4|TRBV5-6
TGTGCCAGCAGCTTCCGGGACAGATCTGAAAAACTGTTTTTT
CASSFRDRSEKLFF
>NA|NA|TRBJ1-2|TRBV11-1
TGTGCCAGCAGCTTATTTGAGTATGACAGCTACACCTTC
CASSLFEYDSYTF
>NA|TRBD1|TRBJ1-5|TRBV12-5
TGTGCTAGTGGTTCCGGGACAGCGATTAATCAGCCCCAGCATTTT
CASGSGTAINQPQHF
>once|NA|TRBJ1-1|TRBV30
TGTGCCTGGCAGGGGTCGAACACTGAAGCTTTCTTT
CAWQGSNTEAFF
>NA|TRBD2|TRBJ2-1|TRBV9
TGTGCCAGCAGCGTAGAGGGTGCTAGCGGCGGGATCAATGAGCAGTTCTTC
CASSVEGASGGINEQFF
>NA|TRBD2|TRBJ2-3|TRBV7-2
TGTGCCAGCAGCCCCGGGGGGGGTGGCACAGATACGCAGTATTTT
CASSPGGGGTDTQYF
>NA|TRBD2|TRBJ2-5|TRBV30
TGTGCCTGGAGTGGCTGGACTAGGGAGCAAGAGACCCAGTACTTC
CAWSGWTREQETQYF
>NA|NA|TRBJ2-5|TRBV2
TGTGCCAGCAGTGATAGAGAGACCCAGTACTTC
CASSDRETQYF
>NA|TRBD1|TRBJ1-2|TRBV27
TGTGCCAGCAGTAACAGGGGACGGGGCTATGGCTACACCTTC
CASSNRGRGYGYTF
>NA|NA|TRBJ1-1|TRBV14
TGTGCCAGCAGCCCCCCCGGGACACTGGAAGGAGAAGCTTTCTTT
CASSPPGTLEGEAFF
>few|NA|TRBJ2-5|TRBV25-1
TGTGCCAGCAGTACGCCCAGCGAAGGGGAGACCCAGTACTTC
CASSTPSEGETQYF
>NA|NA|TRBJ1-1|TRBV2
TGTGCCAGCAGTGAATTTGGTTGGGGGGAGCCCAGTCGGGAGAACACTGAAGCTTTCTTT
CASSEFGWGEPSRENTEAFF
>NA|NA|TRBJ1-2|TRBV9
TGTGCCAGCAGCGTTCAAGCTAACTATGGCTACACCTTC
CASSVQANYGYTF
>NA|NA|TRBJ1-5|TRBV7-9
TGTGCCAGCAGCTTTCTCACAGACGATCAGCCCCAGCATTTT
CASSFLTDDQPQHF
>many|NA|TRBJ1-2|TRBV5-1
TGCGCCAGCAGCTTGACCGAGGAAGGCTACACCTTC
CASSLTEEGYTF
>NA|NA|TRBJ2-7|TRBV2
TGTGCCAGCACCATGACGGTACAGGGTATCTCCGAGCAGTACTTC
CASTMTVQGISEQYF
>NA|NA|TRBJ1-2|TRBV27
TGTGCCAGCAGTTTATCGGTCGGGGCCCCGGATGGCTACACCTTC
CASSLSVGAPDGYTF
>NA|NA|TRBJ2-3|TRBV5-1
TGCGCCAGCAGCTACCGGGACAACACAGATACGCAGTATTTT
CASSYRDNTDTQYF
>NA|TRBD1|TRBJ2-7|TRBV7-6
TGTGCCAGCAGCTCGTGGGACAGGACCTACGAGCAGTACTTC
CASSSWDRTYEQYF
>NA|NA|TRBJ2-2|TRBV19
TGTGCCAGTAGTATCGTCCGCGGGGAGCTGTTTTTT
CASSIVRGELFF
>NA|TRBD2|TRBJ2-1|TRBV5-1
TGCGCCAGCAGCTTGTTGCTAGCGGGGGACAATGAGCAGTTCTTC
CASSLLLAGDNEQFF
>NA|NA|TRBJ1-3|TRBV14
TGTGCCAGCAGCCAAGTCGGGGGGACTGGAAACACCATATATTTT
CASSQVGGTGNTIYF
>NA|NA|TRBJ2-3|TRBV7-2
TGTGCCAGCAGCTTATCCGATACGCAGTATTTT
CASSLSDTQYF